This T cell receptor beta chain was recorded in a study of T cells in localized non-small cell lung cancer. Study-wide points: Sequencing involved a lone tumor region, leaving heterogeneity possible. Researchers found a median 57 of the top 100 tumor clones in adjacent lung. Adjacent uninvolved lung tissue had the highest T cell clonality, exceeding tumor. Elevated circulating T cell density in blood was associated with longer overall survival.

V gave up 4 bases and J gave up 7 bases; unmatched junction bases: 14. The CDR3 contains 16 residues. The germline V gene encodes CDR1 SGHRS and CDR2 YFSETQ. In the case of this clone: Its antigen is as yet unknown.

Repertoires were generated with immunoSEQ multiplex PCR, while TCRdb's copy carries only in-frame clones and drops some. The table has approximately 150,000 clones, around 90% seen once. This clonotype originated in a female donor over 55 with stage I lung adenocarcinoma. Sequenced here: peripheral blood, sampled before any cancer treatment. The chain recombines TRBV5-1 with TRBJ2-1, with 7 bases fitting TRBD2. The CDR3 loop reads CASSPIPTSDRNEQFF. The DNA for the CDR3 is TGCGCCAGCAGCCCGATCCCCACTAGCGATAGGAATGAGCAGTTCTTC.